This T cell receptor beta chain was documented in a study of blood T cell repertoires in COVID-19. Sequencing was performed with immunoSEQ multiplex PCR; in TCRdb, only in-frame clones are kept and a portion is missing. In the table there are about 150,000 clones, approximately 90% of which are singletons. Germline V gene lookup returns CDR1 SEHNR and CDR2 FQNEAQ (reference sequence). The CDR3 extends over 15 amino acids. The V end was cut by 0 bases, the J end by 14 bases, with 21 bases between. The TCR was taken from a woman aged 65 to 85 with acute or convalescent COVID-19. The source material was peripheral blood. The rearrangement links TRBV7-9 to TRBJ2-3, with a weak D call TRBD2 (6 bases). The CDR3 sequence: CASSLAGTGGVGGYF. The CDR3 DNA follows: TGTGCCAGCAGCTTAGCCGGTACCGGCGGGGTCGGAGGGTATTTT.